These 14 T cell receptor beta chains came from one sample sequenced in a study of Ad26.COV2.S vaccination and SARS-CoV-2 variants. Noted treatment: around 19 received Ad26.COV2.S at low or high dose, single or two shots; roughly five received placebo; per-sample allocation not given. Collection of samples fell on day 63 after the first vaccine or placebo injection. Sequencing was performed with immunoSEQ multiplex PCR; in TCRdb, only in-frame clones are kept and a portion is missing. The data show under 550,000 clones, approximately 88% seen once. The material was peripheral blood, obtained in a trial of Ad26.COV2.S vaccine versus placebo. The receptors here all came from a person aged 18-60 years who received the Ad26.COV2.S COVID-19 vaccine or a placebo.

This clone was detected only once. The rearrangement links TRBV5-6 to TRBJ2-7; the match to TRBD1 covers 10 bases. V trimming: 6 bases; J trimming: 4 bases; junction bases outside the gene matches: 13. Germline assignment: CDR1 SGHDT and CDR2 YYEEEE. CDR3 length: 16 amino acids. The CDR3 DNA is TGTGCCAGCACCATCTACTCCGGGACAGGGGTGTACGAGCAGTACTTC. It specifies CASTIYSGTGVYEQYF. The entire variable domain, with the rest obtained from reference TRBV5-6 and TRBJ2-7, is as follows: DAGVTQSPTHLIKTRGQQVTLRCSPKSGHDTVSWYQQALGQGPQFIFQYYEEEERQRGNFPDRFSGHQFPNYSSELNVNALLLGDSALYLCASTIYSGTGVYEQYFGPGTRLTVT.

The chain carries TRBV11-3 and TRBJ1-2; 9 nucleotides align to TRBD1. Germline V gene sequence: CDR1 SGHNT, CDR2 YENEEA. The CDR3 sequence is 14 residues long. V shed 0 bases, J shed 8 bases, and the junction held 4 bases outside the gene matches. The CDR3 DNA is TGTGCCAGCAGCTTAGATGGGACAGGGCACGGCTACACCTTC. Translation gives CASSLDGTGHGYTF.

The chain uses TRBV3-1 (or the pseudogene TRBV3-2) and TRBJ2-7; D is possibly TRBD1 or TRBD2 (5 bases each). This CDR3 contains 11 residues. V dropped 3 bases and J dropped 5 bases, with 5 bases sitting between them. The V gene's germline CDR1 is LGHDT and CDR2 YNNKEL (reference sequence). The CDR3 sequence: CASSQGHEQYF. CDR3 coding DNA: TGTGCCAGCAGCCAGGGACACGAGCAGTACTTC.

The chain recombines TRBV27 with TRBJ1-6; maybe TRBD1 (5 bases). Germline V gene lookup returns CDR1 MNHEY and CDR2 SMNVEV (reference sequence). This CDR3 is 16 amino acids long. The V and J ends lost 6 bases and 8 bases respectively, with 20 bases between them. The chain's CDR3 is CASRDDSMRTHSPLHF. CDR3 DNA: TGTGCCAGCAGAGACGACAGTATGAGGACACATTCACCCCTCCACTTT.

The sample holds one count of this clone. The V call is TRBV7-9, the J call TRBJ1-4; D not certain. The CDR3 covers 12 residues. Germline CDR1 and CDR2: SEHNR and FQNEAQ (reference sequence). Between the trimmed V and J ends, which lost 0 bases and 8 bases, there was a span of 4 bases. The chain's CDR3 is CASSLASEKLFF. The CDR3 DNA sequence: TGTGCCAGCAGCTTAGCGTCAGAAAAACTGTTTTTT.

This chain connects TRBV28 to TRBJ2-3, with D uncertain. Germline V gene data show CDR1 as MDHEN and CDR2 as SYDVKM. Trimming shortened V by 5 bases and J by 5 bases, and 17 bases separated the two germline ends. This CDR3 contains 15 residues. CDR3 protein: CASSPRERPRDTQYF. The CDR3 nucleotides read TGTGCCAGCAGTCCCCGCGAGCGTCCCAGAGATACGCAGTATTTT.

J is TRBJ1-3 and V is TRBV11-2, with D tentatively TRBD1 (5 bases). CDR3 length: 15 amino acids. Trimming left V 5 bases short and J 0 bases short, with 11 bases between. Germline assignment: CDR1 SGHAT and CDR2 FQNNGV. Here the CDR3 reads CASSLLGGSGNTIYF. The CDR3 DNA sequence: TGTGCCAGCAGCCTCTTGGGGGGCTCTGGAAACACCATATATTTT.

This sequence joins TRBV5-1 and TRBJ1-2; TRBD1 matches at 10 bases. The CDR3 totals 18 residues. The germline CDR1 and CDR2 sequences are SGHRS and YFSETQ. Trimming took 0 bases from V and 1 from J; bases not matched to a gene: 9. The CDR3 DNA reads as TGCGCCAGCAGCTTGGTTGTGGGACAGGGGATATTTAACTATGGCTACACCTTC. This codes for CASSLVVGQGIFNYGYTF.

This chain uses TRBV10-2 with TRBJ2-3, with 9 bases aligning to TRBD1. J lost 4 bases, V lost 6 bases, and 5 bases had no gene match. Germline V gene lookup returns CDR1 WSHSY and CDR2 SAAADI. The CDR3 extends over 14 amino acids. This CDR3 reads CASRNRQGADTQYF. Written as DNA, the CDR3 is TGCGCCAGCAGGAACAGACAGGGGGCAGATACGCAGTATTTT.

This rearrangement joins TRBV25-1 to TRBJ1-2; D uncertain. The CDR3 consists of 16 residues. Per the germline V gene, CDR1 is MGHDK and CDR2 is SYGVNS. The germline V and J ends were trimmed by 4 bases and 4 bases, with 19 bases remaining between them. The CDR3 DNA reads as TGTGCCAGCAGTGGCCATTCGGGGAGGCCTATCTATGGCTACACCTTC. Encoded protein: CASSGHSGRPIYGYTF.

The rearrangement uses TRBV23-1 and TRBJ2-6; D may be TRBD1 (5 bases). TRBV23-1 is designated an ORF whose function remains uncertain. The ends were cut back, 6 bases at V and 0 bases at J, with 9 bases in the middle. The CDR3 spans 15 residues. The CDR3 sequence: CASSPQGSGANVLTF. The CDR3 DNA reads as TGCGCCAGCAGCCCCCAGGGCTCTGGGGCCAACGTCCTGACTTTC.

Points on this clone: Other DNA sequences in the same sample also yield this CDR3. The chain uses TRBV28 and TRBJ2-5, with TRBD1 matching over 11 bases. In germline, CDR1 is MDHEN, CDR2 SYDVKM. This CDR3 spans 14 amino acids. The V gene end was trimmed by 3 bases and the J gene end by 5 bases; junction bases not matched to a gene: 2. This CDR3 is CASSFRTGGETQYF. The CDR3 DNA is TGTGCCAGCAGTTTTAGGACAGGGGGCGAGACCCAGTACTTC.

This clone was picked up a small number of times. The rearrangement uses TRBV6-5 and TRBJ2-3; 13 bases align to TRBD2. Per germline, CDR1 MNHEY and CDR2 SVGAGI. This CDR3 spans 15 amino acids. Unmatched junction bases numbered 4, after V lost 7 bases and J lost 3 bases. Here the CDR3 DNA reads TGTGCCAGCACCCGACTAGCGGGGGGTACAGATACGCAGTATTTT. Amino acids: CASTRLAGGTDTQYF.

This chain connects TRBV6-6 to TRBJ1-2; D is possibly TRBD1 (6 bases). V lost 2 bases and J lost 6, with 13 bases in between. CDR1 is MNHNY and CDR2 is SVGAGI in the germline V gene (reference sequence). CDR3 length: 14 residues. Here the CDR3 DNA reads TGTGCCAGCAGTTACGTGTGGGGGGGCGATGGCTACACCTTC. Translation: CASSYVWGGDGYTF.